The 20 T cell receptor beta chains in this list originate from one sample, sequenced in a study of blood T cell repertoires in COVID-19. Profiling relied on immunoSEQ multiplex PCR, and the TCRdb table lists in-frame clones only, not all of them. The sample holds some 120,000 clones, around 87% seen once. The specimen was peripheral blood. These receptors all stem from a woman aged 45-59 years with acute or convalescent COVID-19.

This chain joins TRBV3-1 (or the pseudogene TRBV3-2) and TRBJ2-2, with 8 bases identical to TRBD2. Germline loops: CDR1 LGHDT, CDR2 YNNKEL (reference sequence). Germline trimming cut 4 bases from V and 5 bases from J; bases unmatched to any gene: 3. The length of the CDR3 is 14 residues. This CDR3 reads CASSPSGGTGELFF. The CDR3 coding sequence is TGTGCCAGCAGCCCCAGCGGGGGAACCGGGGAGCTGTTTTTT.

The chain joins TRBV30 to TRBJ1-5; the D gene is possibly TRBD1 (5 bases). CDR3 size: 13 residues. V shed 2 bases and J shed 7 bases, with 12 bases lying between them. Germline CDR1 GTSNPN, CDR2 SVGIG (reference sequence). The CDR3 is CAWSTGGDQPQHF. The CDR3 DNA is TGTGCCTGGAGTACGGGAGGGGACCAGCCCCAGCATTTT.

The chain couples TRBV7-9 to TRBJ2-5; TRBD1 agrees at 10 bases. Germline assignment: CDR1 SEHNR and CDR2 FQNEAQ (reference sequence). V dropped 5 bases and J dropped 1; count of bases not matched to a gene: 10. This CDR3 is 17 amino acids long. The CDR3 protein is CASSRTVGTGVQETQYF. The CDR3 DNA reads as TGTGCCAGCAGCCGCACGGTAGGGACAGGGGTCCAAGAGACCCAGTACTTC. Drawing the rest from reference TRBV7-9 and TRBJ2-5, the complete variable domain is DTGVSQNPRHKITKRGQNVTFRCDPISEHNRLYWYRQTLGQGPEFLTYFQNEAQLEKSRLLSDRFSAERPKGSFSTLEIQRTEQGDSAMYLCASSRTVGTGVQETQYFGPGTRLLVL.

This chain links TRBV5-5 with TRBJ2-3; no definite D call. Germline V lookup: CDR1 SGHKS, CDR2 YYEKEE (reference sequence). Trimming removed 2 bases at V and 8 bases at J, with 6 bases between. This CDR3 is 11 amino acids long. For the CDR3, the DNA is TGTGCCAGCAGCTTTGGCGGTACGCAGTATTTT. This translates into CASSFGGTQYF.

In this sample, this clone turned up once. This chain joins TRBV19 and TRBJ1-2, with 7 bases fitting TRBD1. CDR3 length: 13 amino acids. V shed 1 base, J shed 7 bases, and the junction held 3 bases outside the gene matches. Germline V gene sequence: CDR1 LNHDA, CDR2 SQIVND (reference sequence). The DNA of the CDR3 is TGTGCCAGTAGTATAGGAGGGGGCCCTGGCTACACCTTC. Protein sequence: CASSIGGGPGYTF.

This clone was seen once. V is TRBV7-2 and J is TRBJ2-1, with TRBD1 matching 8 bases. CDR1 is SGHTA, CDR2 FQGNSA, per germline. V was clipped by 5 bases and J by 5 bases; unmatched bases: 8. The CDR3 loop spans 15 amino acids. DNA for the CDR3: TGTGCCAGCAGCCCTAACCTACAGGGGGACAATGAGCAGTTCTTC. As protein: CASSPNLQGDNEQFF.

The chain links TRBV11-2 to TRBJ1-4; 7 nucleotides line up with TRBD1. Trimming took 8 bases from V and 8 from J; bases not matched to a gene: 11. The V gene's germline CDR1 is SGHAT and CDR2 FQNNGV. The CDR3 has 14 amino acids. The CDR3: CASGQGQGEEKLFF. CDR3 coding DNA: TGTGCCAGCGGCCAAGGGCAGGGGGAAGAAAAACTGTTTTTT.

The V and J genes are TRBV6-2 or TRBV6-3 and TRBJ2-7, with D maybe TRBD2 (5 bases). The CDR3 length is 15 residues. The germline gives CDR1 MNHEY, CDR2 SVGEGT. V was pared by 3 bases and J by 3 bases, with 15 bases between. CDR3 bases: TGTGCCAGCAGTTATTCTGCGGGTCTTAACTACGAGCAGTACTTC. Translating gives CASSYSAGLNYEQYF.

This chain links TRBV5-5 with TRBJ1-2; TRBD1 matches at 8 bases. Germline V gene data show CDR1 as SGHKS and CDR2 as YYEKEE (reference sequence). CDR3 length: 15 amino acids. V lost 4 bases to trimming and J lost 4 bases; unmatched junction nucleotides: 9. CDR3 nucleotide sequence: TGTGCCAGCAGCCTCCGAGGACAGGGACCCTATGGCTACACCTTC. Amino acid sequence: CASSLRGQGPYGYTF.

The V gene is TRBV10-2, the J gene TRBJ2-1; D is perhaps TRBD1 (5 bases). The CDR3 loop spans 17 amino acids. Trimming removed 3 bases from V and 2 bases from J, with 17 bases in between. From germline, CDR1 is WSHSY and CDR2 SAAADI. As DNA, the CDR3 is TGCGCCAGCAGTGACCTTCACAGGTTTAGGCCCTACAATGAGCAGTTCTTC. This encodes CASSDLHRFRPYNEQFF.

V gene TRBV4-1 combines with J gene TRBJ2-1; 11 positions match TRBD2. Trimming took 0 bases from V and 8 from J; bases not matched to a gene: 9. Germline CDR1 MGHRA, CDR2 YSYEKL. This CDR3 region has 17 residues. The chain's CDR3 is CASSQDQGLAGGDEQFF. The CDR3 DNA reads TGCGCCAGCAGCCAAGATCAGGGCCTAGCGGGAGGTGATGAGCAGTTCTTC.

The CDR3 is CASSPGTGWTEAFF. CDR3 DNA: TGTGCCAGCAGCCCTGGGACAGGGTGGACTGAAGCTTTCTTT. The chain joins TRBV3-1 (or the pseudogene TRBV3-2) to TRBJ1-1; TRBD1 matches 9 bases. Trimming at V came to 4 bases and at J to 5 bases, leaving 5 bases not matched to a gene. Germline CDR1 LGHDT, CDR2 YNNKEL (reference sequence). The CDR3 runs to 14 residues.

The chain carries TRBV30 and TRBJ1-2, with 7 bases that match TRBD1. The CDR3 consists of 14 residues. V lost 5 bases and J lost 8; bases outside the gene matches: 14. The germline gives CDR1 GTSNPN, CDR2 SVGIG (reference sequence). CDR3 loop: CAWSVGRGAEGYTF. The CDR3 nucleotides read TGTGCCTGGTCAGTCGGCAGGGGGGCAGAAGGCTACACCTTC.

The rearrangement joins TRBV7-8 to TRBJ1-2; TRBD1 agrees at 7 bases. The CDR3 extends over 17 amino acids. V was clipped by 1 base and J by 5 bases; unmatched bases: 13. Germline V gene lookup returns CDR1 SGHVS and CDR2 FQNEAQ. CDR3 amino acids: CASSLVVATGVVYGYTF. The CDR3 DNA sequence: TGTGCCAGCAGCTTAGTGGTCGCTACAGGGGTGGTTTATGGCTACACCTTC.

This chain uses TRBV7-8 with TRBJ2-7, with a possible D match to TRBD2 (6 bases). There are 15 residues in the CDR3. From germline, CDR1 is SGHVS and CDR2 FQNEAQ. V shed 2 bases and J shed 0 bases, with 11 bases lying between them. DNA of the CDR3: TGTGCCAGCAGCTTACGACTAGACGCCTCCTACGAGCAGTACTTC. Translating gives CASSLRLDASYEQYF.

The chain has TRBV18 and TRBJ2-7, with 9 bases that match TRBD2. V dropped 3 bases and J dropped 3; count of bases not matched to a gene: 9. The CDR3 spans 16 residues. CDR1 KGHSH and CDR2 LQKENI come from the germline V gene. The CDR3 bases are TGTGCCAGCTCACCTTATGAGCTAGCGGGAATCTACGAGCAGTACTTC. It specifies CASSPYELAGIYEQYF.

The J gene is TRBJ1-1, the V gene TRBV7-3; 9 nucleotides line up with TRBD1. Germline values: CDR1 SGHTA, CDR2 FQGTGA. The V gene end was trimmed by 5 bases and the J gene end by 1 base; junction bases not matched to a gene: 11. The length of the CDR3 is 17 residues. The CDR3 nucleotides are TGTGCCAGCAGCCGTAGACCGGGACAGGGAGGGAACACTGAAGCTTTCTTT. Protein product: CASSRRPGQGGNTEAFF. Based on the CDR3 plus reference TRBV7-3 and TRBJ1-1, the full variable domain is GAGVSQTPSNKVTEKGKYVELRCDPISGHTALYWYRQSLGQGPEFLIYFQGTGAADDSGLPNDRFFAVRPEGSVSTLKIQRTERGDSAVYLCASSRRPGQGGNTEAFFGQGTRLTVV.

CDR3 sequence reads: CATSDLSDSQGTQYF. DNA of the CDR3: TGTGCCACCAGTGATTTAAGTGACAGCCAGGGGACCCAGTACTTC. The chain is built from TRBV24-1 and TRBJ2-5, with D maybe TRBD1 (5 bases). V was cut by 1 base and J by 7 bases, with 15 bases left in between. From germline, CDR1 is KGHDR and CDR2 SFDVKD. The CDR3 runs to 15 residues.

This clone was seen just once. This chain links TRBV6-5 with TRBJ2-7; D is possibly TRBD2 (6 bases). Trimming removed 6 bases from V and 6 bases from J, with 15 bases in between. The germline V gene encodes CDR1 MNHEY and CDR2 SVGAGI. The CDR3 extends over 13 amino acids. The CDR3 protein is CASSHGGPSEQYF. The CDR3 nucleotides are TGTGCCAGCAGCCACGGAGGGCCGTCCGAGCAGTACTTC.

The chain combines TRBV19 with TRBJ2-1; the match to TRBD2 covers 7 bases. The CDR3 loop spans 16 amino acids. V lost 1 base to trimming and J lost 4 bases; unmatched junction nucleotides: 7. Germline V gives CDR1 LNHDA, CDR2 SQIVND (reference sequence). The CDR3 is CASSIGRELGYNEQFF. For the CDR3, the DNA is TGTGCCAGTAGTATAGGGCGGGAGTTGGGGTACAATGAGCAGTTCTTC.